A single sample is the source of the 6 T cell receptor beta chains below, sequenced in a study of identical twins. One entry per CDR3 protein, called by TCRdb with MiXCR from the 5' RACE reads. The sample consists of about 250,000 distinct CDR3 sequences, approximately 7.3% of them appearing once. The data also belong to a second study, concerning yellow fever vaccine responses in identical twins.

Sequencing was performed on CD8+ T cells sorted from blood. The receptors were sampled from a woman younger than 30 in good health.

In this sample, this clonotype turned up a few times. CDR3 in DNA: TGTGCCAGCAGGCGACCCGGGACAGGGAGCACAGATACGCAGTATTTT. Translating gives CASRRPGTGSTDTQYF. This chain uses TRBV27 with TRBJ2-3; 9 nucleotides agree with TRBD1. Germline V CDR1 and CDR2: MNHEY, SMNVEV (reference sequence). The V gene end was trimmed by 6 bases and the J gene end by 0 bases; junction bases not matched to a gene: 7. This CDR3 comprises 16 residues.

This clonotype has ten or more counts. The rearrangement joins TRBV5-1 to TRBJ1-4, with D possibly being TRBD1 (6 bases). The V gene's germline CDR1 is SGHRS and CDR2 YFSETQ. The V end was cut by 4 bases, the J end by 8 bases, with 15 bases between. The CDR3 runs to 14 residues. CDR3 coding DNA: TGCGCCAGCAGCAAGGACAGTACCGGGGAAAAACTGTTTTTT. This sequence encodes CASSKDSTGEKLFF.

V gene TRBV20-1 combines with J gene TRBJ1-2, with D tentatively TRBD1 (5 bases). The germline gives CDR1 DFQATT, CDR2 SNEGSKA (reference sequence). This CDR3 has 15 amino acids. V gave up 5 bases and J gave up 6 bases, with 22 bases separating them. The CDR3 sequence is CSARGLGVEENGYTF. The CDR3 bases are TGCAGTGCTCGAGGGCTGGGGGTAGAGGAAAATGGCTACACCTTC.

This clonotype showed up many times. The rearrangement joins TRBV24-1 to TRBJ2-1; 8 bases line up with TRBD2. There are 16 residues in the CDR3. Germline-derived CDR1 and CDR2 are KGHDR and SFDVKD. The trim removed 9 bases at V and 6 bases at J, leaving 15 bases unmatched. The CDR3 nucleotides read TGTGCCACCGACAGCGGGAGAGGTCGGAATGCCAATGAGCAGTTCTTC. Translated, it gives CATDSGRGRNANEQFF.

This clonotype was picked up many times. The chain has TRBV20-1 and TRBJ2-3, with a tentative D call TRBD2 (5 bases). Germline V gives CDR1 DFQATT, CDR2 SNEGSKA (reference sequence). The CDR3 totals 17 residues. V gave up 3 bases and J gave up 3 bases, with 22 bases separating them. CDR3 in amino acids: CSAREVELTLPTDTQYF. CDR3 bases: TGCAGTGCTAGGGAGGTGGAGTTGACTCTCCCTACAGATACGCAGTATTTT.

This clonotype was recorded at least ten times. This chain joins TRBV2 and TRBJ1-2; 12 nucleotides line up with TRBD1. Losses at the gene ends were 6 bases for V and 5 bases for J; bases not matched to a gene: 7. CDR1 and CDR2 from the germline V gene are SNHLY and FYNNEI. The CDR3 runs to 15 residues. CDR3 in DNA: TGTGCCAGCAGGGAGGGACAGGGGGCGATGTATGGCTACACCTTC. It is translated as CASREGQGAMYGYTF.